Below, 8 T cell receptor beta chains from the same sample are listed, as sequenced in a study of T-cell memory formation after mild COVID-19. One entry per CDR3 protein results from TCRdb running MiXCR on the 5' RACE reads. The profile shows roughly 250,000 distinct CDR3 sequences, about a sixth of them singletons. Sequencing was carried out using PBMCs or a T cell subset sorted from them (not recorded which). These TCRs come from a young man who had mild COVID-19 (a few samples of this study predate the infection). Cell type and time point are not known.

There are a few counts of this clonotype. The rearrangement links TRBV29-1 to TRBJ1-1; the match to TRBD1 covers 11 bases. Germline V CDR1 and CDR2: SQVTM, ANQGSEA. With 6 bases clipped from V and 4 bases from J, the junction kept 4 bases outside the gene matches. The CDR3 totals 13 residues. The CDR3 region has the DNA TGCAGCGTAAGGACAGGGGGCGGCACTGAAGCTTTCTTT. Translated, it gives CSVRTGGGTEAFF.

This clonotype was counted only a few times. The chain links TRBV3-1 to TRBJ2-7; 8 bases map to TRBD1. CDR3 size: 13 residues. Trimming removed 6 bases from V and 1 base from J; junction bases left unmatched: 2. The germline gives CDR1 LGHDT, CDR2 YNNKEL (reference sequence). The CDR3 reads CASRRTGSYEQYF. The CDR3 DNA reads as TGTGCCAGCAGACGGACAGGGTCCTACGAGCAGTACTTC.

V usage is TRBV4-3 and J usage is TRBJ2-3; 7 bases are shared with TRBD1. The germline V gene encodes CDR1 LGHNA and CDR2 YSLEER. CDR3 length: 17 amino acids. Unmatched junction bases numbered 6, after V lost 0 bases and J lost 0 bases. In DNA form, the CDR3 reads TGCGCCAGCAGCCAAGATGATTGGGGACAGAGCACAGATACGCAGTATTTT. Its protein product is CASSQDDWGQSTDTQYF.

The chain is built from TRBV7-9 and TRBJ1-3; TRBD1 aligns across 8 bases. CDR3 size: 15 residues. Germline-derived CDR1 and CDR2 are SEHNR and FQNEAQ (reference sequence). V gave up 5 bases and J gave up 2 bases; unmatched junction bases: 5. The DNA for the CDR3 is TGTGCCAGCAGCCTGACAGGGGATCCTGGAAACACCATATATTTT. This sequence encodes CASSLTGDPGNTIYF. Together with reference TRBV7-9 and TRBJ1-3, the CDR3 gives the full variable domain: DTGVSQNPRHKITKRGQNVTFRCDPISEHNRLYWYRQTLGQGPEFLTYFQNEAQLEKSRLLSDRFSAERPKGSFSTLEIQRTEQGDSAMYLCASSLTGDPGNTIYFGEGSWLTVV.

In this sample, this clonotype turned up many times. The CDR3 sequence is CSGLSGDTQYF. The CDR3 region has the DNA TGCAGCGGACTATCAGGAGATACGCAGTATTTT. The chain combines TRBV29-1 with TRBJ2-3, with D possibly being TRBD2 (5 bases). The CDR3 has 11 amino acids. Trimming took 7 bases from V and 5 from J, leaving 10 bases between them. The germline CDR1 and CDR2 sequences are SQVTM and ANQGSEA.

This clonotype was seen at least ten times. The chain is built from TRBV5-6 and TRBJ2-5; 8 bases are shared with TRBD1. Germline assignment: CDR1 SGHDT and CDR2 YYEEEE. J gave up 6 bases and V 4 bases, and 8 bases lay outside the gene matches. This CDR3 is 14 amino acids long. The CDR3 sequence: CASSEGQGLKTQYF. The CDR3 DNA reads TGTGCCAGCAGCGAAGGACAGGGTTTGAAGACCCAGTACTTC.

This clonotype was seen more than once but under ten times. The gene calls are TRBV4-3 and TRBJ2-1; possibly TRBD1 or TRBD2 for D (6 bases each). Per germline, CDR1 LGHNA and CDR2 YSLEER. The CDR3 length is 17 residues. V lost 0 bases, J lost 9 bases, and 21 bases lay in between. This CDR3 reads CASSQDPWGAVGGEQFF. CDR3 sequence (DNA): TGCGCCAGCAGCCAAGACCCGTGGGGGGCCGTCGGGGGTGAGCAGTTCTTC.

This clonotype was recorded many times. V usage is TRBV7-2 and J usage is TRBJ2-3; D gene uncertain. Trimming removed 1 base from V and 5 bases from J, with 7 bases in between. CDR3 length: 13 amino acids. Germline CDR1 and CDR2: SGHTA and FQGNSA. For the CDR3, the DNA is TGTGCCAGCAGCTTAGATATTAGAGATACGCAGTATTTT. Translation: CASSLDIRDTQYF.